A single sample is the source of the 14 T cell receptor beta chains below, sequenced in a study of HIV-infected patients and healthy controls. TCRdb passed the 5' RACE reads through MiXCR, listing each CDR3 protein once. The sample has tens of thousands of distinct CDR3 sequences; under 25% are singletons. Source material: CD4+ T cells from blood. Receptor source: a human donor in good health.

For the CDR3, the DNA is TGTGCCAGCAGCTTATGGGACATTAATGAAAAACTGTTTTTT. Amino acids: CASSLWDINEKLFF. The rearrangement links TRBV7-9 to TRBJ1-4, with a weak D call TRBD1 (6 bases). Germline V gene lookup returns CDR1 SEHNR and CDR2 FQNEAQ (reference sequence). The CDR3 runs 14 residues. Trimming took off 2 bases at V and 4 bases at J, with 8 bases between the two ends.

In its sample, this clonotype was seen a few times. The V and J genes are TRBV15 and TRBJ2-5; weak D call: TRBD2 (6 bases). Germline lookup yields CDR1 LNHNV and CDR2 YYDKDF (reference sequence). This CDR3 is 16 amino acids long. V was pared by 1 base and J by 4 bases, with 16 bases between. CDR3 bases: TGTGCCACCAGCAGAGTGGGGCAAATGGGGGGAGAGACCCAGTACTTC. This gives the protein CATSRVGQMGGETQYF.

This clonotype was seen only a few times. CDR3 region: CASSQEGVGGASNEKLFF. The DNA of the CDR3 is TGCGCCAGCAGCCAAGAGGGGGTGGGGGGCGCGTCTAATGAAAAACTGTTTTTT. This chain connects TRBV4-3 to TRBJ1-4; D perhaps matches TRBD1 (6 bases). Trimming left V 0 bases short and J 3 bases short, with 17 bases between. CDR1 and CDR2 from the germline V gene are LGHNA and YSLEER. CDR3 size: 18 residues.

Worth noting for this clonotype: A read error is possible here, since a much larger clone lies one base away. The chain links TRBV10-3 to TRBJ2-2; TRBD2 matches 11 bases. The germline V gene has CDR1 ENHRY and CDR2 SYGVKD. The CDR3 has 23 residues. Here the CDR3 DNA reads TGTGCCATCAGTGACCCTTTGTTTGGAAGGCCTAGCGGGAGGAGCGCGAACGCCGGGGAGCTGTTTTTT. Translated, it gives CAISDPLFGRPSGRSANAGELFF.

This clonotype was seen more than once but under ten times. V usage is TRBV30 and J usage is TRBJ2-3, with 13 nucleotides matching TRBD2. Germline assignment: CDR1 GTSNPN and CDR2 SVGIG (reference sequence). The CDR3 has 16 amino acids. With 2 bases clipped from V and 2 bases from J, the junction kept 4 bases outside the gene matches. The CDR3 region has the DNA TGTGCCTGGAGTCGGGGACTAGCGGGAACCACAGATACGCAGTATTTT. Residues: CAWSRGLAGTTDTQYF.

This clonotype has more than one count but fewer than ten. The gene calls are TRBV6-1 and TRBJ1-2; no clear D gene. CDR3 length: 13 residues. Looked up from germline, CDR1 is MNHNS and CDR2 is SASEGT. Trimming took off 1 base at V and 5 bases at J, with 8 bases between the two ends. In nucleotides, the CDR3 is TGTGCCAGCAGTGAAGAGTTCTTATATGGCTACACCTTC. Protein product: CASSEEFLYGYTF.

This clonotype has more than one count but fewer than ten. The V gene is TRBV6-6, the J gene TRBJ1-5, with D tentatively TRBD1 (5 bases). There are 14 residues in the CDR3. Per the germline V gene, CDR1 is MNHNY and CDR2 is SVGAGI (reference sequence). V lost 2 bases and J lost 4, with 9 bases in between. The CDR3 spells CASSYKDTNQPQHF. CDR3 in DNA: TGTGCCAGCAGTTACAAGGACACTAATCAGCCCCAGCATTTT.

This clonotype was detected ten times or more. The CDR3 DNA sequence: TGCAGTGCTAGAGATGGTCGGGAGGTAAACAATGAGCAGTTCTTC. The encoded protein is CSARDGREVNNEQFF. This chain connects TRBV20-1 to TRBJ2-1; 7 bases agree with TRBD2. Germline CDR1 is DFQATT and CDR2 is SNEGSKA (reference sequence). The ends lost 0 bases at V and 5 bases at J; junction bases unmatched: 7. The CDR3 spans 15 residues.

The chain links TRBV20-1 to TRBJ2-7; 8 positions agree with TRBD2. CDR3 size: 16 residues. V shed 5 bases, J shed 0 bases, and the junction held 12 bases outside the gene matches. The V gene's germline CDR1 is DFQATT and CDR2 SNEGSKA (reference sequence). CDR3 loop: CSAGPYTSGLSYEQYF. Here the CDR3 DNA reads TGCAGTGCTGGGCCCTATACTAGCGGCCTCTCCTACGAGCAGTACTTC.

Ten or more counts support this clonotype. The CDR3 is CASRTDSNQPQHF. CDR3 nucleotides: TGTGCCAGCAGGACGGATAGCAATCAGCCCCAGCATTTT. The rearrangement uses TRBV12-3 or TRBV12-4 and TRBJ1-5; D uncertain. Trimming left V 6 bases short and J 0 bases short, with 6 bases between. The length of the CDR3 is 13 residues.

At least ten counts were recorded for this clonotype. The chain joins TRBV27 to TRBJ2-5; 15 positions agree with TRBD2. CDR3 size: 16 residues. Per germline, CDR1 MNHEY and CDR2 SMNVEV (reference sequence). V lost 5 bases to trimming and J lost 5 bases; unmatched junction nucleotides: 6. CDR3 sequence (DNA): TGTGCCAGCAGTGTAGGACTAGCGGGAGGGCGCGAGACCCAGTACTTC. Protein product: CASSVGLAGGRETQYF.

The chain couples TRBV20-1 to TRBJ1-6; 9 nucleotides align to TRBD1. The V segment lost 4 bases and the J segment 7 bases; nucleotides outside the gene matches: 5. Germline CDR1 DFQATT, CDR2 SNEGSKA (reference sequence). The CDR3 covers 14 residues. CDR3 in DNA: TGCAGTGCTACCCCCGGGACAGGGAATTCACCCCTCCACTTT. Encoded protein: CSATPGTGNSPLHF.

The chain employs TRBV9 and TRBJ1-5; 9 bases fit TRBD1. This CDR3 comprises 14 residues. V gave up 4 bases and J gave up 5 bases; unmatched junction bases: 4. In germline, CDR1 is SGDLS, CDR2 YYNGEE. CDR3 nucleotides: TGTGCCAGCAGCCCCCGGACAGGGGATCAGCCCCAGCATTTT. It codes for CASSPRTGDQPQHF.

The gene calls are TRBV5-1 and TRBJ2-3; D not resolved. This CDR3 comprises 12 residues. Germline V gene sequence: CDR1 SGHRS, CDR2 YFSETQ. V shed 6 bases and J shed 4 bases, with 9 bases lying between them. DNA of the CDR3: TGCGCCAGCAAGGACGAAGCAGATACGCAGTATTTT. It encodes CASKDEADTQYF.